This TCR beta chain stems from a study of shared clonotypes between healthy human individuals (dated by TCRdb to 2020 to 2021). Context from the whole study: Two women and a few men aged 18 to 49 years were included in the cohort. For each donor, CD4 naive and CD4 memory were each run on three plates, CD8 naive on two plates, and CD8 memory on one plate. The study deeply sequenced blood TCR repertoires of five healthy adults to estimate repertoire size and the extent of clonotype sharing between individuals. To increase sequencing depth and limit assay-specific biases, TCR repertoire library preparation and sequencing were carried out by different laboratories using diverse techniques. Between about 0.94 and 10 billion PBMCs per donor were obtained by leukapheresis.

Concerning this clone itself: The antigen it binds to is not known. No base quality information exists; no much larger clone differs at one position.

TCR CDR3 regions were amplified from genomic DNA by multiplex PCR using the deep immunoSEQ assay. Extracted genomic DNA from each cell subset was distributed evenly across all wells of several immunoSEQ 96-well plates, and each plate was treated as a replicate. For sorted subsets, approximately 0.2 ug of genomic DNA, equivalent to some 30,000 T cell genomes, went into each replicate PCR. Purified libraries were quantified with a Qubit 3.0 fluorometer, sized on a Bioanalyzer 2100, and re-quantified with the KAPA Library Quantification kit. Each immunoSEQ 96-well plate was sequenced on its own single-read 150-cycle Illumina NextSeq 550 flow cell. The original methods were these. Because only junctional sequences without quality scores were contained in the immunoSEQ output, filtering matching that applied to full-length reads could not be performed. To assign V/J genes and CDR3, sequences were annotated against IMGT germline references using PyIR, a Python wrapper for IgBLAST v1.9. Reads were removed for weak V/J assignments (E-value above 1e-6), missing CDR3, stop codons, out-of-frame junctions, or ambiguous translated residues. A V3J clonotype was defined by an identical inferred V gene, J gene, and CDR3 amino acid sequence. To compute the percentage overlap between repertoires, the number of shared unique clonotypes was divided by the size of the smaller repertoire. Repertoire richness was assessed with RTK rarefaction, the Chao1 estimator, and Recon v2.1 estimates of unobserved clonotypes. For all TCRbeta clonotypes obtained by the gDNA method from four donors, generation probabilities were computed with OLGA. The source is immuneACCESS, and TCRdb retained only in-frame sequences with V and J called. Part of the clones is not carried over; for the studies checked, unresolved V genes explain less than half of this, and the remainder is unexplained. Clone size and V and J calls were adopted from that table, with D and trimming inferred from the DNA. This sample lists roughly 120,000 clones; more than 65% were detected once. The ten largest clones capture 20% to 25% of the sample.

What the research found in general, with its limitations: Based on pairwise subsampling, the degree of clonotype sharing among donors was expected to be affected by sequencing depth. Clonotypes shared by all four sorted-subset donors showed higher generation probabilities than non-shared clonotypes. Estimated clonotype richness was generally larger for naive than for memory subsets. Even with the large sequencing depth, rarefaction of the sorted-subset datasets indicated that sequencing was incomplete. Sampling was restricted to blood, and TCR repertoires in tissue are likely to differ from TCR repertoires in blood. The genetic and exposure-history diversity represented was limited by the small number of donors. Roughly 5% of naive CD4, approximately 3.7% of naive CD8, 2% to 2.5% of memory CD4, and around 0.42% of memory CD8 clonotypes were shared across several donors.

The donors were healthy, HIV-negative adults with no recently reported acute infections or vaccinations. All donors were Caucasian adults living in Nashville, Tennessee, USA. The CD8 memory samples were a combination of magnetically selected CD45RO+ cells and CCR7-negative CD45RA+ effector memory (TemRA) cells. Blood was obtained by leukapheresis, after which PBMCs were separated by Ficoll-Histopaque density gradient centrifugation and cryopreserved in liquid nitrogen vapor phase. Analytical flow cytometry was used to check the purity and quantity of each magnetically sorted T cell population. Genomic DNA was isolated from each sorted fraction and quantified by UV absorbance on a Nanodrop 2000c. The germline V gene provides CDR1 MDHEN and CDR2 SYDVKM. Ends trimmed: V by 3 bases, J by 7 bases; bases unmatched to a gene: 8. The CDR3, from cysteine to phenylalanine, totals 16 residues. The only DNA kept is the CDR3, 48 bases in frame from the first base.

The rearrangement joined TRBV28 to TRBJ1-5, and 11 junction bases match TRBD1. The source is a woman aged 25 to 39 in good health. The specimen sequenced was memory CD8+ T cells sorted from blood. The sample's cell subset or site label is to be understood as: CD45RO+ cells pooled with CCR7-negative TemRA cells. The CDR3 protein: CASSFTPGQGGQPQHF. The sequenced DNA: TGTGCCAGCAGTTTCACTCCGGGACAGGGGGGACAGCCCCAGCATTTT. Extended through the reference TRBV28 and TRBJ1-5 proteins, this CDR3 yields the full variable domain: DVKVTQSSRYLVKRTGEKVFLECVQDMDHENMFWYRQDPGLGLRLIYFSYDVKMKEKGDIPEGYSVSREKKERFSLILESASTNQTSMYLCASSFTPGQGGQPQHFGDGTRLSIL.